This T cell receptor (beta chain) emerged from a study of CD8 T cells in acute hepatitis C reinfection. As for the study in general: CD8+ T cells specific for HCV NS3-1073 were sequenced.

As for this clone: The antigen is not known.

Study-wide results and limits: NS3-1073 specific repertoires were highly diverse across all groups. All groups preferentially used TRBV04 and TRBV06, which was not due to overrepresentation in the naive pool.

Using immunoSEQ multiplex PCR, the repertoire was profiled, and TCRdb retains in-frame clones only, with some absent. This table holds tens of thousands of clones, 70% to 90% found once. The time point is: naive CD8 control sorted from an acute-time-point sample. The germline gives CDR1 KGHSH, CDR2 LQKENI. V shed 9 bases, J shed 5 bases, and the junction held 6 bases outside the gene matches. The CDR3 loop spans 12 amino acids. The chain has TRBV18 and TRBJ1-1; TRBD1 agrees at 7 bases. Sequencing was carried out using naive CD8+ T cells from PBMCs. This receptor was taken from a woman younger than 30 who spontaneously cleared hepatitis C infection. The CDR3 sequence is CASGRGGTEAFF. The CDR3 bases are TGTGCCAGTGGCAGGGGGGGAACTGAAGCTTTCTTT.